This T cell receptor (beta chain) stems from a study of T cell changes during pregnancy in multiple sclerosis. Sequencing used immunoSEQ multiplex PCR; TCRdb keeps in-frame clones, though not all of them. The table records fewer than 40,000 clones, less than 95% of them present only once. This clonotype was obtained from a female donor with multiple sclerosis, enrolled in a pregnancy study. Here the sequenced sample was CD8+ T cells from peripheral blood mononuclear cells, taken before pregnancy.

This CDR3 reads CASSVSGTPLYSYEQYF. CDR3 bases: TGTGCCAGCAGCGTATCCGGGACTCCCCTATACTCCTACGAGCAGTACTTC. The V and J genes are TRBV9 and TRBJ2-7, with TRBD2 as a possible D gene (6 bases). This CDR3 contains 17 residues. V gave up 1 base and J gave up 0 bases, with 17 bases separating them. Germline lookup yields CDR1 SGDLS and CDR2 YYNGEE.